Presented here are 4 T cell receptor beta chains from one specimen sequenced in a study of T cell responses to AZD1222 COVID-19 vaccine. TCRdb's copy holds only in-frame clones and misses some; the assay was immunoSEQ multiplex PCR. This sample has tens of thousands of clones, with about 83% found just once. The sample consisted of peripheral blood, taken 28 days after the second AZD1222 dose. The source is an adult who received the AZD1222 COVID-19 vaccine.

The rearrangement links TRBV7-9 to TRBJ2-2; the match to TRBD2 covers 8 bases. Germline loops: CDR1 SEHNR, CDR2 FQNEAQ (reference sequence). CDR3 size: 19 residues. The ends lost 1 base at V and 0 bases at J; junction bases unmatched: 10. CDR3 coding DNA: TGTGCCAGCAGCTTAGGTCCGGGGGGGCCGAGGCCGAACACCGGGGAGCTGTTTTTT. It is translated as CASSLGPGGPRPNTGELFF.

The genes are TRBV28 and TRBJ2-7; D is undetermined. Germline lookup yields CDR1 MDHEN and CDR2 SYDVKM. Trimming removed 2 bases from V and 4 bases from J, with 6 bases in between. This CDR3 has 12 amino acids. CDR3 region: CASSLGVYEQYF. DNA of the CDR3: TGTGCCAGCAGTTTAGGAGTTTACGAGCAGTACTTC.

The chain is built from TRBV19 and TRBJ1-2; tentative D call: TRBD1 (5 bases). Germline V lookup: CDR1 LNHDA, CDR2 SQIVND (reference sequence). Trimming took 9 bases from V and 2 from J, leaving 10 bases between them. This CDR3 is built from 12 residues. CDR3 amino acids: CASGATNYGYTF. CDR3 coding DNA: TGTGCCAGCGGGGCCACAAACTATGGCTACACCTTC.

This clone was detected a few times. This chain connects TRBV27 to TRBJ2-7; D not resolved. Germline values: CDR1 MNHEY, CDR2 SMNVEV (reference sequence). The length of the CDR3 is 14 residues. V shed 5 bases and J shed 3 bases, with 14 bases lying between them. CDR3 protein: CASSQYPTNYEQYF. DNA for the CDR3: TGTGCCAGCAGTCAATACCCGACAAACTACGAGCAGTACTTC.